This T cell receptor beta chain derives from a study of identical twins. Study conclusions and caveats: Not following the same donors, the study drew its conclusions from cross-sectional statistical analysis.

Template switching introduced a universal primer site, and the cDNA bore unique molecular identifiers. TCRdb processed the 5' RACE reads anew with MiXCR; each CDR3 protein has one entry. This sample has hundreds of thousands of distinct CDR3 sequences, with 20% to 30% found just once. This CDR3 is built from 12 residues. The germline V and J ends were trimmed by 4 bases and 2 bases, with 9 bases remaining between them. Germline CDR1 and CDR2: SQVTM and ANQGSEA. Note on this clonotype: Antigen unknown.

The sample also formed part of further work on T cells expressing NK-cell markers.

The receptor's source is a woman aged 18-35 years in good health. The chain uses TRBV29-1 and TRBJ2-7, with D uncertain. The sample consisted of CD4+ T cells sorted from blood. The CDR3 protein is CSVAPKTYEQYF. In DNA form, the CDR3 reads TGCAGCGTTGCCCCAAAAACCTACGAGCAGTACTTC.